The TCR beta chain described here comes from a study of blood T cell repertoires in COVID-19 (dated by TCRdb to 2018 to 2020). Notes on the research overall: Samples from collaborators originated in the United States, Italy and Spain and spanned both the acute and convalescent phases of COVID-19. The material from the prospective study consisted of cDNA or gDNA derived from T cells, B-cell-depleted T cells, or PBMCs. Subjects who had been exposed to COVID-19, were actively infected with it, or had recovered from it provided the deeply sampled blood TCRbeta repertoires that made up the dataset. The repertoires were released in a freely available public database intended as a resource for research on the immune response to SARS-CoV-2. The samples were drawn from the first 160 participants of the ongoing ImmuneRACE study and from some 1,300 subjects provided by 6 global collaborators. Sample metadata almost always included a de-identified subject ID, COVID-19 status, age in years and sex. Where available, HLA class I and class II types were obtained from metadata supplied by the sample provider rather than from assay-based typing.

Participants in the prospective study were enrolled through a virtual design, were aged roughly 18 to 90 years, and lived in under 25 United States geographic areas. In the prospective study, participants were assigned to cohorts based on the clinical history participants reported in a screening survey and a study questionnaire. Recovered participants in ImmuneRACE Cohort 3 were defined by two consecutive negative NP/OP PCR tests, clearance by a healthcare professional, or resolution of symptoms. Each participant in the prospective study had whole blood, serum and a nasopharyngeal or oropharyngeal swab collected by mobile phlebotomists. Over a roughly 2-month period, participants in the prospective study had the option of providing additional blood draws and questionnaires. Before DNA extraction, blood samples from the prospective study were shipped at room temperature or frozen. CDR3 length: 16 amino acids, cysteine to phenylalanine. Just CDR3 DNA is preserved here, 48 bases in frame from base 1. V is cut by 0 bases and J by 4 bases, and the space between the germline ends is 15 bases. The germline V gene specifies SGDLS as CDR1 and YYNGEE as CDR2.

TCRbeta CDR3 regions were amplified from genomic DNA by means of the immunoSEQ Assay, a bias-controlled multiplex PCR. The study's processing was this. Nucleated cell counts per sample were estimated from amplification of reference gene primers within the assay. To quantify the absolute abundance of each unique TCRbeta CDR3 rearrangement, sequence reads were collapsed and filtered. Productive Simpson clonality was computed per sample as the square root of Simpson's diversity index over productive rearrangements. The table comes from immuneACCESS by way of TCRdb, which keeps in-frame sequences with V and J called. Part of the clones is missing from these tables; in studies checked, under half for an unresolved V gene and the rest for unknown reasons. V, J and clone size were drawn from that table, and D and trimming were deduced from the DNA. This sample lists roughly 300,000 clones; more than 85% were detected once. The leading ten clones occupy 18% of the sample.

Here is what the overall study found, with its caveats: Clinical and demographic metadata were provided uncurated, with the amount varying by source and participant.

As for this clone: The antigen this receptor binds is unknown. No much larger clone exists at a distance of one base, and base qualities are not known.

Source material: PBMCs or T cells enriched from blood (not recorded which). The sequence was obtained from a woman between 25 and 40 years old who had recovered from COVID-19. The rearranged segments are TRBV9 and TRBJ2-3; tentative D gene TRBD2, with 5 bases matching. The DNA sequence follows: TGTGCCAGCAGCGTAGCTGGCGGGTGGGTTGCAGATACGCAGTATTTT. Its translation reads: CASSVAGGWVADTQYF.